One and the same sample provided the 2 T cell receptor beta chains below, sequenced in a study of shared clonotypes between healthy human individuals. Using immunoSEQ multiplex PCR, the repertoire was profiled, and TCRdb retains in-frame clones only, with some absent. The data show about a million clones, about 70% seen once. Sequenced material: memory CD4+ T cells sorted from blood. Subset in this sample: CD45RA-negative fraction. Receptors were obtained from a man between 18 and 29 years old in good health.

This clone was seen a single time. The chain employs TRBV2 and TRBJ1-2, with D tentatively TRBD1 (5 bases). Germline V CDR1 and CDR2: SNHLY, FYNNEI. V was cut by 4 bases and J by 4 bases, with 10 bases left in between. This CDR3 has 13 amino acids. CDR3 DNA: TGTGCCAGCAGTGGGGGCGTGGGCTATGGCTACACCTTC. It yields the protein CASSGGVGYGYTF.

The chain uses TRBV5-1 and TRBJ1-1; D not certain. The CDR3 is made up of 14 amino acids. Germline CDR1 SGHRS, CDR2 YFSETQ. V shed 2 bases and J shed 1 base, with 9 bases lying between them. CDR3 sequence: CASSFNAGNTEAFF. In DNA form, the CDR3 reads TGCGCCAGCAGCTTCAACGCGGGGAACACTGAAGCTTTCTTT.